This T cell receptor (beta chain) derives from a study of CD8 T cells in ankylosing spondylitis. Findings and caveats of the study: Existing reports had already noted some motif variants in reactive arthritis synovial fluid and blood. In ankylosing spondylitis patients, matched synovial fluid reportedly showed significant enrichment of disease-linked clones. Ankylosing spondylitis blood appeared to be characterized by a TCR beta motif of 8 or 9 highly homologous variants. CD8+ cells made up the disease-linked clones, which were relatively rare in peripheral blood.

This clonotype showed up just a few times. Its antigen is currently unknown. In making TCR beta libraries, quantitative 5'-RACE with molecular barcodes was used. Each CDR3 protein gets one entry after TCRdb re-called the 5' RACE reads with MiXCR. The data contain around 770,000 distinct CDR3 sequences, 12% of them seen just once; the ten biggest clones take up approximately 0.46%. The CDR3 totals 14 residues. The V end was cut by 1 base, the J end by 5 bases, with 9 bases between. Per the germline V gene, CDR1 is SGHTA and CDR2 is FQGNSA. The sequence was collected from a male donor with ankylosing spondylitis. The sample consisted of blood, either unsorted or a sorted T cell fraction (not recorded which). The rearrangement uses TRBV7-2 and TRBJ2-1; no clear D gene. In nucleotides, the CDR3 is TGTGCCAGCAGCTTAGATCGAGTAAACAATGAGCAGTTCTTC. Protein product: CASSLDRVNNEQFF. The full variable domain, in which reference TRBV7-2 and TRBJ2-1 provide the parts outside the CDR3, is GAGVSQSPSNKVTEKGKDVELRCDPISGHTALYWYRQSLGQGLEFLIYFQGNSAPDKSGLPSDRFSAERTGGSVSTLTIQRTQQEDSAVYLCASSLDRVNNEQFFGPGTRLTVL.